These 21 T cell receptor beta chains were all obtained from the same sample, sequenced in a study of blood T cell repertoires in COVID-19. The assay was immunoSEQ multiplex PCR, and TCRdb's table has in-frame clones only and misses some. Seen here are around 480,000 clones, 75% to 90% observed once, and the top ten hold about 0.7%. The sample taken for sequencing was PBMCs or T cells enriched from blood (not recorded which). The receptor set was obtained from a woman aged 18-29 years who had recovered from COVID-19.

For the CDR3, the DNA is TGCGCCAGCAGCCAAGAGTCCGGGACATCCGCTTATGGCTACACCTTC. Translated, it gives CASSQESGTSAYGYTF. V is TRBV4-1 and J is TRBJ1-2; possibly TRBD1 for D (6 bases). V was clipped by 0 bases and J by 5 bases, with 16 bases between them. CDR1 and CDR2 (germline): MGHRA, YSYEKL. The CDR3 length is 16 residues.

The V and J genes are TRBV5-5 and TRBJ1-2; the D gene is possibly TRBD1 (5 bases). CDR3 size: 14 residues. V was shortened by 6 bases and J by 0 bases, with 12 bases between the two germline ends. Germline loops: CDR1 SGHKS, CDR2 YYEKEE (reference sequence). CDR3 amino acids: CASTRQFANYGYTF. CDR3 bases: TGTGCCAGCACCCGACAGTTTGCTAACTATGGCTACACCTTC.

This rearrangement joins TRBV2 to TRBJ1-4; D gene unclear. The germline CDR1 and CDR2 sequences are SNHLY and FYNNEI. The germline V and J ends were trimmed by 3 bases and 8 bases, with 13 bases remaining between them. This CDR3 region has 14 residues. CDR3 DNA sequence: TGTGCCAGCAGTGATGTGTCGGTACGAGAAAAACTGTTTTTT. It yields the protein CASSDVSVREKLFF.

This sequence joins TRBV5-4 and TRBJ1-2, with D perhaps TRBD1 (6 bases). The germline V and J ends were trimmed by 2 bases and 6 bases, with 17 bases remaining between them. CDR1 and CDR2 (germline): SGHNT, YYREEE (reference sequence). The CDR3 sequence is 15 residues long. CDR3 sequence (DNA): TGTGCCAGCAGCTTCAGACAAGGGGGAGATCATGGCTACACCTTC. As protein: CASSFRQGGDHGYTF.

This sequence joins TRBV18 and TRBJ1-2; D not resolved. V shed 3 bases and J shed 5 bases, with 34 bases lying between them. Germline CDR1 is KGHSH and CDR2 is LQKENI. The CDR3 extends over 21 amino acids. The CDR3 coding sequence is TGTGCCAGCTCACCCCGAAGCGAACTGCTTACGCGGGTCGGCAACGTATATGGCTACACCTTC. Its protein is CASSPRSELLTRVGNVYGYTF.

This clone appeared a single time. The chain carries TRBV3-1 (or the pseudogene TRBV3-2) and TRBJ2-1; TRBD2 matches 10 bases. The junction had 5 bases not matched to a gene; V was cut back by 2 bases and J by 7 bases. CDR1 and CDR2 from the germline V gene are LGHDT and YNNKEL (reference sequence). The CDR3 runs 15 residues. The CDR3 sequence is CASSQQSGGANEQFF. CDR3 bases: TGTGCCAGCAGCCAACAGAGCGGGGGGGCGAATGAGCAGTTCTTC.

This rearrangement joins TRBV5-8 to TRBJ2-1; the D is unclear. This CDR3 is built from 12 residues. V was pared by 0 bases and J by 12 bases, with 10 bases between. Germline assignment: CDR1 SGHTS and CDR2 YDEGEE. The CDR3 protein is CASSLGLPGQFF. CDR3 DNA sequence: TGTGCCAGCAGCTTGGGACTGCCGGGGCAGTTCTTC.

As concerns this clone: Within the sample, other DNA sequences also encode this same CDR3. The chain combines TRBV5-1 with TRBJ1-6; TRBD1 matches at 9 bases. CDR3 size: 15 residues. Germline CDR1 SGHRS, CDR2 YFSETQ. The junction had 5 bases not matched to a gene; V was cut back by 0 bases and J by 10 bases. CDR3 DNA: TGCGCCAGCAGCTTGGGCGGACAGGGGCGATCACCCCTCCACTTT. Translated, it gives CASSLGGQGRSPLHF.

The V gene is TRBV5-1, the J gene TRBJ2-3; D remains unclear. The CDR3 extends over 11 amino acids. V lost 8 bases and J 2 bases, leaving 6 bases between the germline ends. CDR1 SGHRS and CDR2 YFSETQ come from the germline V gene. The CDR3 DNA is TGCGCCAGTAGATCCACAGATACGCAGTATTTT. Its translation: CASRSTDTQYF. The entire variable domain, with the rest obtained from reference TRBV5-1 and TRBJ2-3, is as follows: KAGVTQTPRYLIKTRGQQVTLSCSPISGHRSVSWYQQTPGQGLQFLFEYFSETQRNKGNFPGRFSGRQFSNSRSEMNVSTLELGDSALYLCASRSTDTQYFGPGTRLTVL.

In this sample, this clone turned up once. The rearrangement joins TRBV9 to TRBJ2-1; D is uncertain. The V gene lost 0 bases and the J gene lost 10 bases, with 11 bases spanning the gap. Per the germline V gene, CDR1 is SGDLS and CDR2 is YYNGEE. The CDR3 consists of 13 residues. The CDR3 reads CASSVGPGGEQFF. Written as DNA, the CDR3 is TGTGCCAGCAGCGTAGGGCCGGGTGGGGAGCAGTTCTTC.

This sequence joins TRBV4-1 and TRBJ2-1, with 11 bases aligning to TRBD2. With 4 bases clipped from V and 2 bases from J, the junction kept 4 bases outside the gene matches. CDR1 and CDR2 from the germline V gene are MGHRA and YSYEKL. The CDR3 runs to 16 residues. The CDR3 sequence is CASSRVAGGTYNEQFF. For the CDR3, the DNA is TGCGCCAGCAGCCGTGTAGCGGGGGGGACCTACAATGAGCAGTTCTTC.

The chain employs TRBV12-5 and TRBJ1-3; D is uncertain. The CDR3 extends over 14 amino acids. CDR1 and CDR2 (germline): LGHNT, FRNRAP. V was trimmed by 6 bases and J by 0 bases, leaving 9 bases between them. CDR3 sequence reads: CASGRDISGNTIYF. As DNA, the CDR3 is TGTGCTAGTGGCCGGGATATCTCTGGAAACACCATATATTTT.

The CDR3 reads CASTITGANTEAFF. CDR3 nucleotides: TGTGCCAGCACCATTACAGGGGCTAACACTGAAGCTTTCTTT. The chain is built from TRBV6-5 and TRBJ1-1, with 7 bases aligning to TRBD1. The germline gives CDR1 MNHEY, CDR2 SVGAGI. The CDR3 covers 14 residues. The J segment lost 2 bases and the V segment lost 7 bases, leaving 7 bases of the junction unmatched.

J is TRBJ1-1 and V is TRBV5-4; D unclear. This CDR3 region has 12 residues. The V end was cut by 4 bases, the J end by 1 base, with 5 bases between. Germline-derived CDR1 and CDR2 are SGHNT and YYREEE (reference sequence). The CDR3 protein is CASSRPNTEAFF. CDR3 coding DNA: TGTGCCAGCAGCCGTCCGAACACTGAAGCTTTCTTT.

The J gene is TRBJ2-5, the V gene TRBV3-1 (or the pseudogene TRBV3-2); 8 nucleotides line up with TRBD2. Looked up from germline, CDR1 is LGHDT and CDR2 is YNNKEL (reference sequence). With 0 bases clipped from V and 5 bases from J, the junction kept 8 bases outside the gene matches. This CDR3 is built from 16 residues. In DNA form, the CDR3 reads TGTGCCAGCAGCCAAGAAGGGGCGGGGGGCCTGGAGACCCAGTACTTC. This encodes CASSQEGAGGLETQYF.

The gene calls are TRBV10-3 and TRBJ1-1; D may be TRBD1 (5 bases). The CDR3 has 16 amino acids. V shed 0 bases and J shed 5 bases, with 16 bases lying between them. Germline V gives CDR1 ENHRY, CDR2 SYGVKD. CDR3 coding DNA: TGTGCCATCAGTGAGTCGAGGGTCGGGGGAGAGACTGAAGCTTTCTTT. This sequence encodes CAISESRVGGETEAFF.

The rearrangement links TRBV18 to TRBJ2-6; the D gene is possibly TRBD1 (5 bases). This CDR3 has 18 residues. The ends were cut back, 2 bases at V and 1 base at J, with 15 bases in the middle. Germline values: CDR1 KGHSH, CDR2 LQKENI. For the CDR3, the DNA is TGTGCCAGCTCACCAGGACATCTTTCAGGATCTGGGGCCAACGTCCTGACTTTC. This sequence encodes CASSPGHLSGSGANVLTF. Supplemented by reference TRBV18 and TRBJ2-6, the full variable domain reads NAGVMQNPRHLVRRRGQEARLRCSPMKGHSHVYWYRQLPEEGLKFMVYLQKENIIDESGMPKERFSAEFPKEGPSILRIQQVVRGDSAAYFCASSPGHLSGSGANVLTFGAGSRLTVL.

V gene TRBV24-1 combines with J gene TRBJ2-3; D is perhaps TRBD2 (5 bases). This CDR3 region has 16 residues. Germline values: CDR1 KGHDR, CDR2 SFDVKD. V shed 4 bases and J shed 6 bases, with 19 bases lying between them. Here the CDR3 DNA reads TGTGCCACCAGTGACCATACGGTCGGAGAGCGGGATACGCAGTATTTT. Its protein product is CATSDHTVGERDTQYF.

The chain couples TRBV30 to TRBJ1-1; D may be TRBD1 (5 bases). This CDR3 comprises 14 residues. The ends were cut back, 4 bases at V and 4 bases at J, with 16 bases in the middle. Germline V CDR1 and CDR2: GTSNPN, SVGIG (reference sequence). The CDR3 is CAWTDPKRGTEAFF. CDR3 bases: TGTGCCTGGACCGACCCAAAAAGGGGCACTGAAGCTTTCTTT.

J is TRBJ1-1 and V is TRBV20-1; 7 bases map to TRBD1. The V gene's germline CDR1 is DFQATT and CDR2 SNEGSKA (reference sequence). CDR3 size: 12 residues. The junction had 9 bases not matched to a gene; V was cut back by 3 bases and J by 11 bases. CDR3 loop: CSASETGASAFF. For the CDR3, the DNA is TGCAGTGCTAGTGAAACAGGGGCGTCGGCTTTCTTT.

The chain employs TRBV6-1 and TRBJ2-2; 9 nucleotides agree with TRBD2. Germline V gene lookup returns CDR1 MNHNS and CDR2 SASEGT. The V segment lost 1 base and the J segment 10 bases; nucleotides outside the gene matches: 7. The CDR3 sequence is 15 residues long. The CDR3 here is CASSEGAGGPEELFF. CDR3 bases: TGTGCCAGCAGTGAAGGGGCGGGGGGGCCGGAGGAGCTGTTTTTT.